Each of the 10 T cell receptor beta chains below was sequenced from the same sample in a study of shared clonotypes between healthy human individuals. Assay: immunoSEQ multiplex PCR; the TCRdb copy retains only in-frame clones and omits some. Altogether 500,000 or so clones are present, 95% to 96% being singletons, with the ten largest covering around 0.067%. Sample: naive CD4+ T cells sorted from blood. As to subset: CD45RA+ positively selected. Source of these receptors: a woman aged 25-40 years in good health.

This chain joins TRBV5-1 and TRBJ2-7; possible D gene TRBD1, 6 bases. Trimming cost V 0 bases and J 2 bases, with 12 bases left between them. Germline lookup yields CDR1 SGHRS and CDR2 YFSETQ. There are 15 residues in the CDR3. The CDR3: CASSLAATGTYEQYF. CDR3 DNA sequence: TGCGCCAGCAGCTTGGCTGCCACAGGGACCTACGAGCAGTACTTC.

The chain links TRBV19 to TRBJ2-1; D is uncertain. The germline V gene has CDR1 LNHDA and CDR2 SQIVND (reference sequence). V was pared by 9 bases and J by 3 bases, with 15 bases between. The CDR3 extends over 14 amino acids. This CDR3 reads CASKPQQDYNEQFF. The DNA of the CDR3 is TGTGCCAGCAAACCCCAGCAGGACTACAATGAGCAGTTCTTC. Full variable domain (remainder filled in from reference TRBV19 and TRBJ2-1): DGGITQSPKYLFRKEGQNVTLSCEQNLNHDAMYWYRQDPGQGLRLIYYSQIVNDFQKGDIAEGYSVSREKKESFPLTVTSAQKNPTAFYLCASKPQQDYNEQFFGPGTRLTVL.

In DNA, the CDR3 is TGCGCCAGCAGCCAACTCATCGGACAGGGCGGAGGGCAGCCCCAGCATTTT. Translated: CASSQLIGQGGGQPQHF. The chain is built from TRBV4-1 and TRBJ1-5; 8 nucleotides line up with TRBD1. This CDR3 spans 17 amino acids. The junction had 13 bases not matched to a gene; V was cut back by 2 bases and J by 7 bases. From germline, CDR1 is MGHRA and CDR2 YSYEKL.

This chain joins TRBV7-8 and TRBJ2-7, with D perhaps TRBD1 (5 bases). The CDR3 has 13 residues. The V gene's germline CDR1 is SGHVS and CDR2 FQNEAQ. The V and J ends lost 1 base and 4 bases respectively, with 8 bases between them. CDR3 in amino acids: CASSLVQEYEQYF. The CDR3 nucleotides read TGTGCCAGCAGCTTAGTACAGGAGTACGAGCAGTACTTC.

This sequence joins TRBV4-1 and TRBJ2-7; D is undetermined. Germline V gene sequence: CDR1 MGHRA, CDR2 YSYEKL. The CDR3 length is 13 residues. V lost 2 bases and J 4 bases, leaving 9 bases between the germline ends. Here the CDR3 reads CASSQLHKYEQYF. The CDR3 nucleotides are TGCGCCAGCAGCCAACTACACAAATACGAGCAGTACTTC.

This clone was picked up one time. The rearrangement joins TRBV6-1 to TRBJ1-1, with 10 bases identical to TRBD1. The germline gives CDR1 MNHNS, CDR2 SASEGT. The CDR3 has 15 residues. The V segment lost 2 bases and the J segment 11 bases; nucleotides outside the gene matches: 11. CDR3 loop: CASSEIPTGGVGAFF. The CDR3, as DNA: TGTGCCAGCAGTGAAATTCCGACAGGGGGCGTGGGGGCTTTCTTT.

The V call is TRBV19, the J call TRBJ2-1, with D unclear. The V end lost 3 bases, the J end lost 6 bases, and 18 bases lay between the germline ends. Germline V lookup: CDR1 LNHDA, CDR2 SQIVND (reference sequence). The CDR3 runs 16 residues. Here the CDR3 reads CASSIVTLARGNEQFF. CDR3 nucleotide sequence: TGTGCCAGTAGTATTGTGACTCTTGCCCGAGGCAATGAGCAGTTCTTC.

This sequence joins TRBV18 and TRBJ1-3; D gene ambiguous. Germline V gene data show CDR1 as KGHSH and CDR2 as LQKENI. This CDR3 has 15 residues. V lost 4 bases, J lost 2 bases, and 12 bases lay in between. CDR3 residues: CASSLSGEAGNTIYF. CDR3 DNA sequence: TGTGCCAGCTCACTGTCTGGCGAGGCTGGAAACACCATATATTTT.

The chain couples TRBV2 to TRBJ1-6; D gene uncertain. Trimming took 4 bases from V and 0 from J, leaving 7 bases between them. The CDR3 loop spans 15 amino acids. Germline values: CDR1 SNHLY, CDR2 FYNNEI. CDR3 sequence (DNA): TGTGCCAGCAGTGGGGAGAGCTCCTATAATTCACCCCTCCACTTT. Translated: CASSGESSYNSPLHF.

This chain links TRBV27 with TRBJ1-1, with a possible D match to TRBD1 (5 bases). Trimming shortened V by 5 bases and J by 7 bases, and 20 bases separated the two germline ends. From germline, CDR1 is MNHEY and CDR2 SMNVEV (reference sequence). The CDR3 length is 15 residues. The CDR3 DNA reads TGTGCCAGCAGTCCCAGGACACCCCTAAGGAATGAAGCTTTCTTT. Protein sequence: CASSPRTPLRNEAFF.